The 2 T cell receptor beta chains presented below share a single source sample, sequenced in a study of cytomegalovirus exposure and HLA in healthy donors. The primer mix had 60 Vbeta and 13 Jbeta primers. The protocol was immunoSEQ multiplex PCR, while the TCRdb copy is restricted to in-frame clones and leaves out a portion. The profile shows 150,000 to 200,000 clones, over 75% of them singletons. Specimen: PBMCs. These receptors came from a woman in her fifties or sixties in good health and CMV-seronegative.

V is TRBV7-3 and J is TRBJ2-3; tentatively, D is TRBD1 (5 bases). This CDR3 region has 17 residues. V was trimmed by 1 base and J by 4 bases, leaving 18 bases between them. Germline V gene lookup returns CDR1 SGHTA and CDR2 FQGTGA. CDR3 coding DNA: TGTGCCAGCAGCTTAAATTTAAGGGGCATTACAGCAGATACGCAGTATTTT. Its protein product is CASSLNLRGITADTQYF.

The rearrangement links TRBV6-4 to TRBJ2-2; weak D call: TRBD1 (5 bases). Germline CDR1 and CDR2: MRHNA and SNTAGT. The V and J ends lost 2 bases and 4 bases respectively, with 11 bases between them. This CDR3 comprises 15 residues. DNA for the CDR3: TGTGCCAGCAGTGACAAGGGGAAGGGCACCGGGGAGCTGTTTTTT. This codes for CASSDKGKGTGELFF.